One and the same sample provided the 6 T cell receptor beta chains below, sequenced in a study of blood T cell repertoires in COVID-19. Assay used: immunoSEQ multiplex PCR; TCRdb lists only in-frame clones, some missing. The profile shows about 100,000 clones, around 75% of them singletons. Source material: peripheral blood. The receptors were gathered from a human donor in a cohort sampled during active COVID-19.

The gene calls are TRBV19 and TRBJ2-3; a possible D gene is TRBD2 (5 bases). Trimming took 3 bases from V and 4 from J, leaving 8 bases between them. This CDR3 spans 13 amino acids. CDR1 LNHDA and CDR2 SQIVND come from the germline V gene (reference sequence). The CDR3 region has the DNA TGTGCCAGTAGTATGATGCGGGCAGATACGCAGTATTTT. Amino acids: CASSMMRADTQYF.

The chain joins TRBV15 to TRBJ1-2, with a tentative D call TRBD1 (5 bases). Germline V lookup: CDR1 LNHNV, CDR2 YYDKDF (reference sequence). The CDR3 contains 13 residues. Trimming took off 5 bases at V and 3 bases at J, with 10 bases between the two ends. The CDR3 DNA sequence: TGTGCCACCAGCCCCACGGGGGACTATGGCTACACCTTC. Translated: CATSPTGDYGYTF.

The chain has TRBV19 and TRBJ2-2; the match to TRBD2 covers 7 bases. This CDR3 has 16 residues. Germline V gene lookup returns CDR1 LNHDA and CDR2 SQIVND (reference sequence). V shed 4 bases, J shed 5 bases, and the junction held 10 bases outside the gene matches. CDR3: CASSNPGLTITGELFF. The CDR3 DNA follows: TGTGCCAGTAGTAACCCGGGACTAACAATTACCGGGGAGCTGTTTTTT.

The J gene is TRBJ2-2, the V gene TRBV12-3 or TRBV12-4, with a possible D match to TRBD2 (6 bases). Trimming removed 11 bases from V and 5 bases from J, with 15 bases in between. CDR3 length: 13 residues. The CDR3 protein is CAATRRDTGELFF. The CDR3 region has the DNA TGTGCCGCCACCCGGCGGGATACCGGGGAGCTGTTTTTT.

This clone was detected a few times. The V gene is TRBV7-6, the J gene TRBJ2-2; 11 nucleotides agree with TRBD2. Germline CDR1 reads SGHVS; CDR2 reads FNYEAQ. The CDR3 length is 16 residues. The ends lost 5 bases at V and 4 bases at J; junction bases unmatched: 6. The chain's CDR3 is CASSSGLAGSTGELFF. CDR3 sequence (DNA): TGTGCCAGCAGCAGTGGACTAGCGGGTAGCACCGGGGAGCTGTTTTTT.

V usage is TRBV9 and J usage is TRBJ2-5, with 9 bases aligning to TRBD2. This CDR3 comprises 15 residues. Germline V gives CDR1 SGDLS, CDR2 YYNGEE. Trimming at V came to 0 bases and at J to 9 bases, leaving 9 bases not matched to a gene. CDR3: CASSVEGLAFGAQYF. CDR3 DNA sequence: TGTGCCAGCAGCGTAGAGGGACTAGCATTCGGGGCCCAGTACTTC.